The table lists the clone carrying this TCR beta chain with many counts. No antigen is known for it. Arm-PCR with iRepertoire HTBI primers amplified the CDR3 regions for these TCR beta libraries. Via MiXCR, TCRdb re-called the multiplex PCR reads, giving one row per CDR3 protein. The sample holds around 250,000 distinct CDR3 sequences, roughly 21% seen once. Looked up from germline, CDR1 is MDHEN and CDR2 is SYDVKM. The CDR3 is 15 residues long. V shed 6 bases and J 0 bases; nucleotides not matched to a gene: 5. The sample comes from a study of regulatory T cells in long-lasting Graves disease. Across the whole study: Recently diagnosed Graves' patients had received antithyroid drugs for under 3 months. Overall study results and limits: Compared with new cases, persistent Graves' patients showed reduced TCR diversity. The analysis examined peripheral blood only and excluded thyroid tissue.

As for time point: newly diagnosed GD, antithyroid drugs for less than 3 months. Following extraction of RNA from PBMCs, that RNA was used to make the TCR library. A blood draw put approximately 9 milliliters of peripheral blood into EDTA tubes. The rearrangement links TRBV28 to TRBJ2-1, with 7 bases matching TRBD2. Sequencing was performed on peripheral blood mononuclear cells (PBMCs), taken at new diagnosis, from a patient treated with antithyroid drugs. The sequence was obtained from a female donor with Graves disease. The CDR3 sequence is CASSTGLHSYNEQFF. CDR3 in DNA: TGTGCCAGCAGCACGGGACTACACTCCTACAATGAGCAGTTCTTC.